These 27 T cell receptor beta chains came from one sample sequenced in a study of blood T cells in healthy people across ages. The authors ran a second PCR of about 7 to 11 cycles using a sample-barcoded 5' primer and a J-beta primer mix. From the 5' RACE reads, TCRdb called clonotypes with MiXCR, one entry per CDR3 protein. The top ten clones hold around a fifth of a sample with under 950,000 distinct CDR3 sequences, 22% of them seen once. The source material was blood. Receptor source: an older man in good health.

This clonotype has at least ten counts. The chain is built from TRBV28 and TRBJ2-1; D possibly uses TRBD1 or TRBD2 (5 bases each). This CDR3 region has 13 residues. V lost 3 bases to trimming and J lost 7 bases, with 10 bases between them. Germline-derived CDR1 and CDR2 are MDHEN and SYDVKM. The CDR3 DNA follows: TGTGCCAGCAGTTTTTTTGAGGGGAATGAGCAGTTCTTC. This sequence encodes CASSFFEGNEQFF.

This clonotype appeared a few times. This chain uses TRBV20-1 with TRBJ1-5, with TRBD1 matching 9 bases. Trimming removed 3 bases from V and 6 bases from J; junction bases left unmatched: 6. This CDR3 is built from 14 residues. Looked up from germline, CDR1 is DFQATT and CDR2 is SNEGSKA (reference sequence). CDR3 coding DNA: TGCAGTGCTAGTCCGGGACAGGGTTCTCAGCCCCAGCATTTT. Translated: CSASPGQGSQPQHF.

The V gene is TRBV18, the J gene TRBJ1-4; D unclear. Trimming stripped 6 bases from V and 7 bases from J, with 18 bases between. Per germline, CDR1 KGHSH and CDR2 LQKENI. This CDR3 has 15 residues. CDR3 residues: CASSESGGRGEKLFF. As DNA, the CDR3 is TGTGCCAGCTCCGAGAGTGGAGGGAGAGGTGAAAAACTGTTTTTT.

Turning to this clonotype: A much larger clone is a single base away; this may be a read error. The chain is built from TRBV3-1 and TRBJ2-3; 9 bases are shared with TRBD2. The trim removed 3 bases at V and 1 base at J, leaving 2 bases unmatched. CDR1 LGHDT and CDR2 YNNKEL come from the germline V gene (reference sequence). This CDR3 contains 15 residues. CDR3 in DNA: TGTGCCAGCAGCCATTGGACTAGCGGCACAGATACGCAGTATTTT. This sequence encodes CASSHWTSGTDTQYF.

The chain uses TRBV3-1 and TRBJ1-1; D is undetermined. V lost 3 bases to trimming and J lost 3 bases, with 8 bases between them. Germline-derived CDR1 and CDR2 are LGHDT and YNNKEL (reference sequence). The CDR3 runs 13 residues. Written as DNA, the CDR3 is TGTGCCAGCAGCCACCGGGAGGACACTGAAGCTTTCTTT. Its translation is CASSHREDTEAFF.

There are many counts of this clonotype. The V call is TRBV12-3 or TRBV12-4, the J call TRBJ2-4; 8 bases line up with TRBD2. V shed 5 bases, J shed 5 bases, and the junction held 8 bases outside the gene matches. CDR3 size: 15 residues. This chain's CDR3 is CASSPLWRGENIQYF. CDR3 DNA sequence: TGTGCCAGCAGTCCTCTGTGGCGGGGGGAAAACATTCAGTACTTC.

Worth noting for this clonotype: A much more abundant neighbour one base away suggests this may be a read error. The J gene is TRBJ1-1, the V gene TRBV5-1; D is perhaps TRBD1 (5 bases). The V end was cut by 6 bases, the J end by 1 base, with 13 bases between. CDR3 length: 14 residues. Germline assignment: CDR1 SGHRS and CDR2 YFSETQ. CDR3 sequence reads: CASNKGRENTEAFF. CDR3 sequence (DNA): TGCGCCAGCAACAAGGGACGGGAGAACACTGAAGCTTTCTTT.

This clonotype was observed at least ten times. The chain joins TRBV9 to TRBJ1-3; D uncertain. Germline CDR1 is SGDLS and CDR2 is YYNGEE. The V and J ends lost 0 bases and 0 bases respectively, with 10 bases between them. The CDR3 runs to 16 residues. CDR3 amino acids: CASSVDLSFSGNTIYF. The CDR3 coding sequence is TGTGCCAGCAGCGTAGACCTCAGTTTCTCTGGAAACACCATATATTTT.

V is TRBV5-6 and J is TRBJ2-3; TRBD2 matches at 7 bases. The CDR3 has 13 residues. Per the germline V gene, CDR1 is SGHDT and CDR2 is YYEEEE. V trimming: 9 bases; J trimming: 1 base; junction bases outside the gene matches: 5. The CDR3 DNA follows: TGTGCCACCTACCTAGCGGGCACAGATACGCAGTATTTT. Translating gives CATYLAGTDTQYF.

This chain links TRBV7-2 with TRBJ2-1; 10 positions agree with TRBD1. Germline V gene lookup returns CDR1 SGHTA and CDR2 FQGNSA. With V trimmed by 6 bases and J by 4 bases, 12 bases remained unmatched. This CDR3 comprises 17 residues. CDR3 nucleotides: TGTGCCAGCAGTCGGGACAGGGGTACTAGCGGTTACAATGAGCAGTTCTTC. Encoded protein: CASSRDRGTSGYNEQFF. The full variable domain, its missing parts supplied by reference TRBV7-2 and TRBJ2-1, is GAGVSQSPSNKVTEKGKDVELRCDPISGHTALYWYRQSLGQGLEFLIYFQGNSAPDKSGLPSDRFSAERTGGSVSTLTIQRTQQEDSAVYLCASSRDRGTSGYNEQFFGPGTRLTVL.

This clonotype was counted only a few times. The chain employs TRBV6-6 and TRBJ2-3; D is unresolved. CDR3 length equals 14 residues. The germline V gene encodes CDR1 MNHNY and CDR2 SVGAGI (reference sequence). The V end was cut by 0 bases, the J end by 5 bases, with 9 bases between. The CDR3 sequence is CASSYSSYGDTQYF. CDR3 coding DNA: TGTGCCAGCAGTTACTCGAGTTATGGAGATACGCAGTATTTT.

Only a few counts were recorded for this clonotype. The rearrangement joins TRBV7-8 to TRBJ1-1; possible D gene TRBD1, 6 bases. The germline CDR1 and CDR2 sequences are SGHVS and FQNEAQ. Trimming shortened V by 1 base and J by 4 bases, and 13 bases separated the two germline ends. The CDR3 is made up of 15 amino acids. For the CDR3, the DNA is TGTGCCAGCAGCTTAGTAACAGGGTTTGGCACTGAAGCTTTCTTT. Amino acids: CASSLVTGFGTEAFF.

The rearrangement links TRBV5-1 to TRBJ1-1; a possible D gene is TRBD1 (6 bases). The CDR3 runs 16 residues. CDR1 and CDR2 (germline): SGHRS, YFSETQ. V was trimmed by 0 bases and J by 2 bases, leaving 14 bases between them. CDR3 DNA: TGCGCCAGCAGCTTGGGACCGGGGGCAAGTAACACTGAAGCTTTCTTT. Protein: CASSLGPGASNTEAFF.

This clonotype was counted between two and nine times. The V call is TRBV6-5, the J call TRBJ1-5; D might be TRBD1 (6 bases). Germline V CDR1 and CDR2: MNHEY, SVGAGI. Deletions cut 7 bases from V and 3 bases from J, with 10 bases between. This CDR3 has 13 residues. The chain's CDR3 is CASKGGFNQPQHF. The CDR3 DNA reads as TGTGCCAGCAAAGGGGGGTTCAATCAGCCCCAGCATTTT.

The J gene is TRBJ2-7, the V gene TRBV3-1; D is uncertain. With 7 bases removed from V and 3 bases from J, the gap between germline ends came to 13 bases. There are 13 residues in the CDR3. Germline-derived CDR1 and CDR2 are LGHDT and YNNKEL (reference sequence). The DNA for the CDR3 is TGTGCCAGCACCCGAAAGGGTGGCTACGAGCAGTACTTC. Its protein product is CASTRKGGYEQYF.

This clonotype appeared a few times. The CDR3 region is CASSWTSGAIQETQYF. DNA of the CDR3: TGTGCCAGCAGCTGGACTAGCGGAGCGATCCAAGAGACCCAGTACTTC. This sequence joins TRBV7-2 and TRBJ2-5; 10 bases match TRBD2. Germline V gives CDR1 SGHTA, CDR2 FQGNSA. J gave up 1 base and V 4 bases, and 6 bases lay outside the gene matches. This CDR3 is 16 amino acids long.

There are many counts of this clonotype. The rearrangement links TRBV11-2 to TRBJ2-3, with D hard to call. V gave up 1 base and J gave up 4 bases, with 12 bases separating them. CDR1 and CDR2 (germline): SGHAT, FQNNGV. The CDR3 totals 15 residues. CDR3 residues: CASSLGLGPPDTQYF. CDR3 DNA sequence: TGTGCCAGCAGCTTAGGCTTGGGCCCCCCAGATACGCAGTATTTT.

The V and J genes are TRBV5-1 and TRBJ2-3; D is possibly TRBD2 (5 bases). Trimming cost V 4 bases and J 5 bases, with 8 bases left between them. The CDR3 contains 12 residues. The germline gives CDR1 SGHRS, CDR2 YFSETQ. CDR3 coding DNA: TGCGCCAGCAGCCGGACTCTAGATACGCAGTATTTT. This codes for CASSRTLDTQYF.

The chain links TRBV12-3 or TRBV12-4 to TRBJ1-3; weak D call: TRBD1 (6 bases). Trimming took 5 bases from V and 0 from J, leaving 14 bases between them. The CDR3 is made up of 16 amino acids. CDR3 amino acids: CASSLQGTGSGNTIYF. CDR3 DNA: TGTGCCAGCAGTCTACAGGGTACGGGCTCTGGAAACACCATATATTTT.

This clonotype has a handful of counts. The DNA for the CDR3 is TGTGCCAGCAGCGTCGCGGGGACAGGGAAGCTTGGCTACACCTTC. Translation gives CASSVAGTGKLGYTF. The chain employs TRBV7-9 and TRBJ1-2, with 9 positions matching TRBD1. Germline-derived CDR1 and CDR2 are SEHNR and FQNEAQ (reference sequence). This CDR3 spans 15 amino acids. Trimming cost V 5 bases and J 7 bases; bases outside gene matches: 11.

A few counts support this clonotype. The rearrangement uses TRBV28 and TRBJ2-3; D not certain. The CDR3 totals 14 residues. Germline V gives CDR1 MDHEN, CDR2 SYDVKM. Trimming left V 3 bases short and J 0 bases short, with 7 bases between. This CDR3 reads CASSFQPSTDTQYF. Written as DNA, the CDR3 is TGTGCCAGCAGTTTCCAGCCAAGCACAGATACGCAGTATTTT.

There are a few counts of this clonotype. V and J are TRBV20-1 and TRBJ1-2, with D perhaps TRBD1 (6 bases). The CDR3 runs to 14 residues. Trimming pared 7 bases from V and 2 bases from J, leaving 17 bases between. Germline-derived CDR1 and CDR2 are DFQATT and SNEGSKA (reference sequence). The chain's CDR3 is CSVIARGKNYGYTF. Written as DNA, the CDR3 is TGCAGTGTAATTGCAAGGGGGAAGAACTATGGCTACACCTTC.

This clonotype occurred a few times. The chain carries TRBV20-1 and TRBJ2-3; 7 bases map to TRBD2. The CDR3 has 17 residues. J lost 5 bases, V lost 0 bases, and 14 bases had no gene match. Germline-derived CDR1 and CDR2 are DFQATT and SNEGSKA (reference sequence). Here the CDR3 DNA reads TGCAGTGCTAGAGATCTCGGGTTTAGCGGGTCCCAAGATACGCAGTATTTT. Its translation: CSARDLGFSGSQDTQYF.

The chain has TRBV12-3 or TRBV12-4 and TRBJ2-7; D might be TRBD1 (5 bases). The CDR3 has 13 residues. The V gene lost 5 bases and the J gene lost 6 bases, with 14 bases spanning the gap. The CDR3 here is CASSNQGLGEQYF. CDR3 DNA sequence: TGTGCCAGCAGTAACCAGGGTTTGGGCGAGCAGTACTTC.

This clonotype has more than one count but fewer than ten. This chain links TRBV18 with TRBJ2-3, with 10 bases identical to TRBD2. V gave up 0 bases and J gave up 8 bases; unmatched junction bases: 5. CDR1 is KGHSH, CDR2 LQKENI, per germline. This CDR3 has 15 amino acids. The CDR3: CASSPPSTSGITQYF. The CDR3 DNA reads TGTGCCAGCTCACCACCGTCAACTAGCGGGATTACGCAGTATTTT.

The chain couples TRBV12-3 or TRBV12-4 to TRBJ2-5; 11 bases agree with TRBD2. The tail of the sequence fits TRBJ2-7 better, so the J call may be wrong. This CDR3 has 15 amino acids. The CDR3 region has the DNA TGTGCCAGCAGTGAGACTAGCGGGGACGTCTACGAGCAGTACTTC. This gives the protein CASSETSGDVYEQYF.

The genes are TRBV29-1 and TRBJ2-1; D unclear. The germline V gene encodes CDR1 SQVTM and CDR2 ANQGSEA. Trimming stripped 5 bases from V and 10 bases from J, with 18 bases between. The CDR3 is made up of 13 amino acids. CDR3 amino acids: CSVNRWPSVEQFF. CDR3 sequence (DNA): TGCAGCGTTAATCGGTGGCCCTCCGTGGAGCAGTTCTTC.